What follows are 30 T cell receptor beta chains derived from one specimen sequenced in a study of blood T cell repertoires in COVID-19. Some clones are missing from TCRdb's copy, which holds only in-frame ones; the method was immunoSEQ multiplex PCR. The sample has around 190,000 clones; approximately 85% are singletons. The sample was peripheral blood. These receptors were taken from a woman aged 55-69 years with acute or convalescent COVID-19.

The rearrangement links TRBV20-1 to TRBJ1-6; possible D gene TRBD1, 6 bases. The germline V and J ends were trimmed by 3 bases and 0 bases, with 21 bases remaining between them. This CDR3 has 19 amino acids. Germline CDR1 is DFQATT and CDR2 is SNEGSKA (reference sequence). The CDR3 loop is CSASSQGTFQSSYNSPLHF. CDR3 nucleotides: TGCAGTGCTAGTAGCCAAGGGACATTCCAAAGCTCCTATAATTCACCCCTCCACTTT.

The chain employs TRBV2 and TRBJ2-5; 10 bases align to TRBD2. Unmatched junction bases numbered 3, after V lost 1 base and J lost 1 base. This CDR3 comprises 16 residues. Germline assignment: CDR1 SNHLY and CDR2 FYNNEI. This chain's CDR3 is CASSEGRLAGQETQYF. For the CDR3, the DNA is TGTGCCAGCAGTGAAGGCCGACTAGCGGGCCAAGAGACCCAGTACTTC.

V and J are TRBV9 and TRBJ2-5; 8 nucleotides align to TRBD2. CDR1 and CDR2 from the germline V gene are SGDLS and YYNGEE. The CDR3 is made up of 16 amino acids. The ends lost 0 bases at V and 0 bases at J; junction bases unmatched: 4. The CDR3: CASSVGGRSDQETQYF. CDR3 bases: TGTGCCAGCAGCGTAGGCGGGAGGTCCGACCAAGAGACCCAGTACTTC.

This clone was counted between two and nine times. The chain has TRBV27 and TRBJ1-1; no clear D. The V end lost 5 bases, the J end lost 1 base, and 8 bases lay between the germline ends. From germline, CDR1 is MNHEY and CDR2 SMNVEV (reference sequence). There are 13 residues in the CDR3. CDR3 DNA: TGTGCCAGCAGTACTCACAGGAACACTGAAGCTTTCTTT. The encoded protein is CASSTHRNTEAFF.

V and J are TRBV2 and TRBJ1-3; tentative D call: TRBD1 (5 bases). The CDR3 runs to 16 residues. The V and J ends lost 5 bases and 2 bases respectively, with 16 bases between them. Germline V lookup: CDR1 SNHLY, CDR2 FYNNEI. CDR3 DNA sequence: TGTGCCAGCAGTCACGACAGATCTGACGCTGGAAACACCATATATTTT. Translated: CASSHDRSDAGNTIYF.

This chain links TRBV23-1 with TRBJ1-1, with 7 bases identical to TRBD1. TRBV23-1 is an open reading frame whose function is uncertain. This CDR3 has 17 amino acids. V lost 2 bases to trimming and J lost 0 bases; unmatched junction nucleotides: 9. CDR3 nucleotide sequence: TGCGCCAGCAGTCAAAACAGGGGCAAGGAGGTGAACACTGAAGCTTTCTTT. It yields the protein CASSQNRGKEVNTEAFF.

J is TRBJ2-3 and V is TRBV19; 7 bases line up with TRBD1. The length of the CDR3 is 14 residues. Losses at the gene ends were 4 bases for V and 4 bases for J; bases not matched to a gene: 5. Germline-derived CDR1 and CDR2 are LNHDA and SQIVND (reference sequence). The CDR3 loop is CASSNRGSADTQYF. DNA for the CDR3: TGTGCCAGTAGTAACAGGGGCTCCGCAGATACGCAGTATTTT.

This sequence joins TRBV5-4 and TRBJ2-7; 7 nucleotides align to TRBD1. Per germline, CDR1 SGHNT and CDR2 YYREEE (reference sequence). Trimming took 4 bases from V and 1 from J; bases not matched to a gene: 5. CDR3 length equals 14 residues. The CDR3 bases are TGTGCCAGCAGCGCCCGGGACAGATCCTACGAGCAGTACTTC. Its translation is CASSARDRSYEQYF.

CDR3 sequence (DNA): TGTGCCAGCAGCCAAGATCGGACTAGCGGGAGGGGGGCCTACAATGAGCAGTTCTTC. This encodes CASSQDRTSGRGAYNEQFF. This chain links TRBV3-1 (or the pseudogene TRBV3-2) with TRBJ2-1; 15 bases match TRBD2. J lost 2 bases, V lost 0 bases, and 5 bases had no gene match. The CDR3 spans 19 residues. CDR1 is LGHDT, CDR2 YNNKEL, per germline (reference sequence).

The rearrangement links TRBV28 to TRBJ2-6, with D possibly being TRBD2 (5 bases). CDR1 and CDR2 from the germline V gene are MDHEN and SYDVKM. The ends were cut back, 6 bases at V and 0 bases at J, with 12 bases in the middle. The CDR3 consists of 16 residues. CDR3 protein: CASRPSGSSGANVLTF. CDR3 nucleotides: TGTGCCAGCAGGCCCTCGGGGAGCTCTGGGGCCAACGTCCTGACTTTC.

V usage is TRBV18 and J usage is TRBJ1-2; TRBD1 agrees at 7 bases. This CDR3 comprises 13 residues. The J segment lost 6 bases and the V segment lost 3 bases, leaving 4 bases of the junction unmatched. CDR1 is KGHSH, CDR2 LQKENI, per germline. The CDR3 sequence: CASSPSGTDGYTF. CDR3 nucleotide sequence: TGTGCCAGCTCACCTTCGGGGACAGATGGCTACACCTTC.

This sequence joins TRBV3-1 (or the pseudogene TRBV3-2) and TRBJ2-3; D ambiguous. CDR1 LGHDT and CDR2 YNNKEL come from the germline V gene (reference sequence). Trimming shortened V by 1 base and J by 0 bases, and 17 bases separated the two germline ends. The CDR3 length is 18 residues. The CDR3 here is CASSQGYRLQTSTDTQYF. The CDR3 DNA is TGTGCCAGCAGCCAAGGTTATCGGTTGCAAACTAGCACAGATACGCAGTATTTT.

V usage is TRBV14 and J usage is TRBJ1-2, with a possible D match to TRBD1 (5 bases). The germline V gene encodes CDR1 SGHDN and CDR2 FVKESK. Trimming shortened V by 4 bases and J by 8 bases, and 14 bases separated the two germline ends. This CDR3 has 13 amino acids. In DNA form, the CDR3 reads TGTGCCAGCAGCCCTCCAGGGTTGGGAGGCTACACCTTC. Its protein product is CASSPPGLGGYTF.

V usage is TRBV10-3 and J usage is TRBJ1-1; 8 bases are shared with TRBD1. Looked up from germline, CDR1 is ENHRY and CDR2 is SYGVKD. The CDR3 runs to 13 residues. V trimming: 11 bases; J trimming: 4 bases; junction bases outside the gene matches: 9. The CDR3 region has the DNA TGTGCCGCGCAGGGGGCGGGGGCCACTGAAGCTTTCTTT. Its protein product is CAAQGAGATEAFF.

The CDR3: CATSRETTGGTYGYTF. The DNA for the CDR3 is TGTGCCACCAGCAGAGAAACGACAGGGGGGACCTATGGCTACACCTTC. This chain joins TRBV15 and TRBJ1-2; 9 bases are shared with TRBD1. The germline CDR1 and CDR2 sequences are LNHNV and YYDKDF (reference sequence). Unmatched junction bases numbered 6, after V lost 0 bases and J lost 4 bases. This CDR3 has 16 residues.

This clone was detected once. The chain's CDR3 is CAWSVSGNYGYTF. CDR3 coding DNA: TGTGCCTGGAGTGTAAGCGGGAACTATGGCTACACCTTC. V gene TRBV30 combines with J gene TRBJ1-2; D not resolved. Germline V gene sequence: CDR1 GTSNPN, CDR2 SVGIG (reference sequence). The CDR3 length is 13 residues. V dropped 0 bases and J dropped 2 bases, with 7 bases sitting between them.

The chain combines TRBV3-1 (or the pseudogene TRBV3-2) with TRBJ2-3, with 8 bases that match TRBD2. The CDR3 is made up of 16 amino acids. V dropped 2 bases and J dropped 1; count of bases not matched to a gene: 5. In germline, CDR1 is LGHDT, CDR2 YNNKEL (reference sequence). The CDR3 protein is CASSQLPGGGTDTQYF. CDR3 DNA: TGTGCCAGCAGCCAACTCCCCGGGGGGGGCACAGATACGCAGTATTTT.

This clone was detected a few times. The V gene is TRBV30, the J gene TRBJ2-7; D is undetermined. Germline-derived CDR1 and CDR2 are GTSNPN and SVGIG (reference sequence). There are 13 residues in the CDR3. The V gene lost 5 bases and the J gene lost 5 bases, with 16 bases spanning the gap. CDR3 in amino acids: CAWGRVLRNEQYF. For the CDR3, the DNA is TGTGCCTGGGGCCGGGTTCTACGCAACGAGCAGTACTTC.

The rearrangement joins TRBV6-4 to TRBJ2-2, with D possibly TRBD2 on 6 matching bases. V was pared by 9 bases and J by 4 bases, with 18 bases between. Per germline, CDR1 MRHNA and CDR2 SNTAGT. The length of the CDR3 is 15 residues. The CDR3 loop is CASSPGTGITGELFF. CDR3 nucleotide sequence: TGTGCCAGTAGTCCCGGGACTGGGATCACCGGGGAGCTGTTTTTT.

The chain has TRBV5-4 and TRBJ2-5; 10 positions agree with TRBD2. This CDR3 has 15 residues. Germline V lookup: CDR1 SGHNT, CDR2 YYREEE (reference sequence). Germline trimming cut 6 bases from V and 4 bases from J; bases unmatched to any gene: 9. For the CDR3, the DNA is TGTGCCAGCACCCCGAGCGGGAGGGAGGGAGAGACCCAGTACTTC. As protein: CASTPSGREGETQYF.

The rearrangement joins TRBV10-2 to TRBJ1-2; D gene uncertain. Germline lookup yields CDR1 WSHSY and CDR2 SAAADI. The CDR3 is 13 residues long. V was pared by 6 bases and J by 7 bases, with 15 bases between. The CDR3 bases are TGCGCCAGCAGGCCCGACGGGTTGGCTGGCTACACCTTC. Translated, it gives CASRPDGLAGYTF.

This chain uses TRBV7-2 with TRBJ2-7, with TRBD2 as a possible D gene (6 bases). The CDR3 runs 15 residues. Trimming shortened V by 1 base and J by 2 bases, and 12 bases separated the two germline ends. Germline V gives CDR1 SGHTA, CDR2 FQGNSA. CDR3 sequence reads: CASSLEGSGPYEQYV. CDR3 sequence (DNA): TGTGCCAGCAGCTTAGAGGGTAGCGGACCCTACGAGCAGTACGTC.

The gene calls are TRBV10-3 and TRBJ2-1; TRBD1 is a possible D gene (6 bases). Germline values: CDR1 ENHRY, CDR2 SYGVKD. The CDR3 has 18 residues. Between the trimmed V and J ends, which lost 0 bases and 7 bases, there was a span of 22 bases. The CDR3 spells CAISESTPRRPGENEQFF. The CDR3 region has the DNA TGTGCCATCAGTGAGTCGACCCCCCGACGCCCAGGGGAGAATGAGCAGTTCTTC.

This sequence joins TRBV5-1 and TRBJ2-3; TRBD2 agrees at 13 bases. The V gene end was trimmed by 2 bases and the J gene end by 0 bases; junction bases not matched to a gene: 3. This CDR3 has 17 amino acids. Germline V gene data show CDR1 as SGHRS and CDR2 as YFSETQ. The CDR3 region has the DNA TGCGCCAGCAGCTTACTAGCGGGAGGGCCAAGCACAGATACGCAGTATTTT. It encodes CASSLLAGGPSTDTQYF.

The rearrangement uses TRBV12-3 or TRBV12-4 and TRBJ2-1; maybe TRBD2 (5 bases). The V end lost 5 bases, the J end lost 7 bases, and 9 bases lay between the germline ends. The length of the CDR3 is 12 residues. CDR3 sequence reads: CASSPLGNEQFF. DNA of the CDR3: TGTGCCAGCAGTCCACTAGGGAATGAGCAGTTCTTC.

The J gene is TRBJ1-3, the V gene TRBV9; 7 bases map to TRBD1. V was clipped by 3 bases and J by 2 bases; unmatched bases: 5. The V gene's germline CDR1 is SGDLS and CDR2 YYNGEE. The CDR3 is 15 amino acids. CDR3 nucleotides: TGTGCCAGCAGCGCCTTACAGGGGACTGGAAACACCATATATTTT. This translates into CASSALQGTGNTIYF.

The chain has TRBV7-2 and TRBJ1-3; a weak D match, TRBD1 (5 bases). Per germline, CDR1 SGHTA and CDR2 FQGNSA. Trimming stripped 5 bases from V and 4 bases from J, with 9 bases between. CDR3 length equals 13 residues. The CDR3 DNA reads TGTGCCAGCAGCCTGACAGACGGAAACACCATATATTTT. Encoded protein: CASSLTDGNTIYF.

The genes are TRBV29-1 and TRBJ1-1; D might be TRBD1 (5 bases). V was clipped by 4 bases and J by 0 bases, with 9 bases between them. Germline V gene sequence: CDR1 SQVTM, CDR2 ANQGSEA. CDR3 size: 13 residues. In DNA, the CDR3 is TGCAGCGTTGTGGGGGGGGTGAACACTGAAGCTTTCTTT. Protein sequence: CSVVGGVNTEAFF.

The V and J genes are TRBV24-1 and TRBJ2-2, with D unclear. With 4 bases removed from V and 5 bases from J, the gap between germline ends came to 4 bases. The CDR3 consists of 12 residues. CDR1 and CDR2 from the germline V gene are KGHDR and SFDVKD. The chain's CDR3 is CATSERTGELFF. DNA for the CDR3: TGTGCCACCAGTGAACGGACCGGGGAGCTGTTTTTT.

The count of this clone is one. This chain uses TRBV6-6 with TRBJ1-1; D is uncertain. Germline V gives CDR1 MNHNY, CDR2 SVGAGI (reference sequence). The V end was cut by 0 bases, the J end by 4 bases, with 9 bases between. There are 14 residues in the CDR3. In nucleotides, the CDR3 is TGTGCCAGCAGTTACTCATCTGGGCGCACTGAAGCTTTCTTT. It is translated as CASSYSSGRTEAFF.